The entry below gives a single T cell receptor (beta chain) sequence along with its context. Germline V gives CDR1 SGHTA, CDR2 FQGTGA. The V and J ends lost 1 base and 0 bases, in that order; junction bases with no gene match: 3. The CDR3 runs 15 residues. The sample belongs to a study of blood T cell repertoires in COVID-19. Overall study: Italy, Spain and the United States were the sources of the convalescent and acute COVID-19 samples.

Profiling relied on immunoSEQ multiplex PCR, and the TCRdb table lists in-frame clones only, not all of them. The sample has more than 150,000 clones; roughly four fifths are singletons. The V call is TRBV7-3, the J call TRBJ2-7, with 7 bases lining up with TRBD1. The sample was peripheral blood. This TCR was sampled from a woman of 80 years or more with COVID-19, enrolled during active disease. The DNA of the CDR3 is TGTGCCAGCAGCTTAAGCACAGGGGACTCCTACGAGCAGTACTTC. This encodes CASSLSTGDSYEQYF. The whole variable domain, filled in from reference TRBV7-3 and TRBJ2-7, reads GAGVSQTPSNKVTEKGKYVELRCDPISGHTALYWYRQSLGQGPEFLIYFQGTGAADDSGLPNDRFFAVRPEGSVSTLKIQRTERGDSAVYLCASSLSTGDSYEQYFGPGTRLTVT.